A selection of T cell receptor beta chains follows, all from one sample in a study of control samples from healthy donors and cancer patients. The data were produced by immunoSEQ multiplex PCR, yet TCRdb's version contains in-frame clones alone and is incomplete. This sample has 24,000 or so clones, with roughly 93% found just once. The sequenced material came from PBMCs. These receptors originate from a man over 45 with lung cancer. Both conserved end residues are part of each CDR3. The order of the fields is CDR3 length, J gene, V gene, CDR3 protein.

len: 15
j_gene: TRBJ1-5
v_gene: TRBV5-1
CDR3aa: CASSLGQSPNQPQHF

len: 13
j_gene: TRBJ1-2
v_gene: TRBV29-1
CDR3aa: CSVADRDLYGYTF

len: 14
j_gene: TRBJ1-6
v_gene: TRBV6-5
CDR3aa: CAANGDLVYSPLHF

len: 13
j_gene: TRBJ1-5
v_gene: TRBV30
CDR3aa: CAWSGRNNQPQHF

len: 17
j_gene: TRBJ2-3
v_gene: TRBV7-3
CDR3aa: CASSLGTSGGAADTQYF

len: 14
j_gene: TRBJ2-2
v_gene: TRBV7-9
CDR3aa: CASRTGGRTGELFF

len: 16
j_gene: TRBJ1-1
v_gene: TRBV5-1
CDR3aa: CASSLGPAYMNTEAFF

len: 15
j_gene: TRBJ1-3
v_gene: TRBV7-9
CDR3aa: CASSLYREAGNTIYF

len: 16
j_gene: TRBJ2-2
v_gene: TRBV5-8
CDR3aa: CASSINVGPPPGELFF

len: 15
j_gene: TRBJ2-3
v_gene: TRBV11-3
CDR3aa: CASSLVLGGTDTQYF

len: 12
j_gene: TRBJ1-6
v_gene: TRBV2
CDR3aa: CASSEEGSNLHF

len: 16
j_gene: TRBJ1-5
v_gene: TRBV28
CDR3aa: CASSLAGLNSNQPQHF

len: 15
j_gene: TRBJ2-5
v_gene: TRBV28
CDR3aa: CASSSAGGGKETQYF

len: 16
j_gene: TRBJ1-3
v_gene: TRBV7-6
CDR3aa: CASSLSQFHSGNTIYF

len: 15
j_gene: TRBJ1-6
v_gene: TRBV6-1
CDR3aa: CASSDRDRGGSPLHF

len: 15
j_gene: TRBJ1-5
v_gene: TRBV10-2
CDR3aa: CASSATQGEPGPQHF

len: 12
j_gene: TRBJ1-2
v_gene: TRBV2
CDR3aa: CASSDRGLSYTF

len: 15
j_gene: TRBJ2-1
v_gene: TRBV30
CDR3aa: CAWSVPPGGGNEQFF

len: 13
j_gene: TRBJ2-2
v_gene: TRBV12-3/TRBV12-4
CDR3aa: CASSSSISGELFF

len: 14
j_gene: TRBJ2-2
v_gene: TRBV30
CDR3aa: CAWSGHPNTGELFF

len: 14
j_gene: TRBJ2-4
v_gene: TRBV4-3
CDR3aa: CASSQETTGTFQYF

len: 16
j_gene: TRBJ2-4
v_gene: TRBV11-1
CDR3aa: CASSPGTKAGKNIQYF

len: 13
j_gene: TRBJ1-5
v_gene: TRBV19
CDR3aa: CASNSRAVQPQHF

len: 18
j_gene: TRBJ2-7
v_gene: TRBV4-1
CDR3aa: CASSQTTMGRQGPYEQYF

len: 16
j_gene: TRBJ2-5
v_gene: TRBV4-3
CDR3aa: CASSQDRGSSQETQYF

len: 14
j_gene: TRBJ2-5
v_gene: TRBV18
CDR3aa: CASSPTTAQETQYF

len: 14
j_gene: TRBJ1-5
v_gene: TRBV19
CDR3aa: CASSPQGGGQPQHF

len: 13
j_gene: TRBJ1-1
v_gene: TRBV28
CDR3aa: CASSLSQGIRAFF

len: 13
j_gene: TRBJ1-1
v_gene: TRBV29-1
CDR3aa: CSAHRTENTEAFF

len: 13
j_gene: TRBJ2-1
v_gene: TRBV5-1
CDR3aa: CASSLVSDGEQFF

len: 14
j_gene: TRBJ2-7
v_gene: TRBV18
CDR3aa: CASSPSGGPYEQYF

len: 16
j_gene: TRBJ2-1
v_gene: TRBV4-1
CDR3aa: CASSNVGAGETTEQFF

len: 17
j_gene: TRBJ2-1
v_gene: TRBV7-9
CDR3aa: CASSAIWTRGPFNEQFF

len: 16
j_gene: TRBJ2-3
v_gene: TRBV7-3
CDR3aa: CASSLGTLASTDTQYF

len: 16
j_gene: TRBJ1-4
v_gene: TRBV5-6
CDR3aa: CASSLAEDATNEKLFF

len: 15
j_gene: TRBJ2-7
v_gene: TRBV11-2
CDR3aa: CASSREQGAPGEQYF

len: 14
j_gene: TRBJ2-1
v_gene: TRBV18
CDR3aa: CASSPPNSYNEQFF

len: 15
j_gene: TRBJ2-3
v_gene: TRBV6-5
CDR3aa: CASIRLPDNTDTQYF

len: 15
j_gene: TRBJ1-1
v_gene: TRBV5-1
CDR3aa: CASSFRTGGNTEAFF